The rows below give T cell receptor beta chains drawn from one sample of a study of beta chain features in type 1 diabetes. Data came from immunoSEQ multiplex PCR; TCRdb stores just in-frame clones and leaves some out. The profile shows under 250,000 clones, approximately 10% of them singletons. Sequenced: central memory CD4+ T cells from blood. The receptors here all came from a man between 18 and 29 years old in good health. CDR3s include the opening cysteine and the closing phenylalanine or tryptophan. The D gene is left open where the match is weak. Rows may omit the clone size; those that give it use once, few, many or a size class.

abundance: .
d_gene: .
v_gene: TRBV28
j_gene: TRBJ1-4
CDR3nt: TGTGCCAGCAGTTTACGAGGGGAAAAACTGTTTTTT
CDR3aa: CASSLRGEKLFF

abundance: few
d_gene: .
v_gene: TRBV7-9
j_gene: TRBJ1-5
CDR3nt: TGTGCCAGCAGTCTTGGGGATATGGGGGGCGGCAATCAGCCCCAGCATTTT
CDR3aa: CASSLGDMGGGNQPQHF

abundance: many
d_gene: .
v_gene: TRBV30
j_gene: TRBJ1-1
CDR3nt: TGTGCTGGGGGGAGAGGTGAAGCTTTCTTT
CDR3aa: CAGGRGEAFF

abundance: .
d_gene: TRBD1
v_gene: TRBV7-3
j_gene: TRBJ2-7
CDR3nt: TGTGCCAGCAGCTCGTCAGGGGGAGTGAGCGAGCAGTACTTC
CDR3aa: CASSSSGGVSEQYF

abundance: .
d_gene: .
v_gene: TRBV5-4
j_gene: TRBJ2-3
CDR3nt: TGTGCCAGCAGCCGGGACGTTCGCACGCAGTATTTT
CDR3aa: CASSRDVRTQYF

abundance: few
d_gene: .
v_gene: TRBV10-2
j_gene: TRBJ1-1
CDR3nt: TGCGCCAGCAGTCGGACGAACACTGAAGCTTTCTTT
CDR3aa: CASSRTNTEAFF

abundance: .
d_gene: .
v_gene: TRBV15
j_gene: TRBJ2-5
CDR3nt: TGTGCCACCAGCAGTAACGTTCAAGAGACCCAGTACTTC
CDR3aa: CATSSNVQETQYF

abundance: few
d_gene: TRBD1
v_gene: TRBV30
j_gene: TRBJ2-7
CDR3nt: TGTGCCTGTGAACCTCGGACAGGGGCTTCCTACGAGCAGTACTTC
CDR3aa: CACEPRTGASYEQYF

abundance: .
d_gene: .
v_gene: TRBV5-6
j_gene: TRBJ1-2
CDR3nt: TGTGCCAGCAGCGACGGACATGGCTACACCTTC
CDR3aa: CASSDGHGYTF

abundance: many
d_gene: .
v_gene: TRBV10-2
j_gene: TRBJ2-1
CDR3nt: TGCGCCAGCAATGGATGGGTAAATGAGCAGTTCTTC
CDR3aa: CASNGWVNEQFF

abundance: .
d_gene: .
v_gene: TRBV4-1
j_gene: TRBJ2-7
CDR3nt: TGCGCCAGCAGCCATCCTAGCGTTAGCTCCTACGAGCAGTACTTC
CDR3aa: CASSHPSVSSYEQYF

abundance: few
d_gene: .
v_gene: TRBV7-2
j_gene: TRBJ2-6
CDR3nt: TGTGCCAGCAGCGCGCGGAAGTCTGGGGCCAACGTCCTGACTTTC
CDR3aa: CASSARKSGANVLTF

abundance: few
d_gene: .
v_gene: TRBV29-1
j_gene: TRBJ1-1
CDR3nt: TGCAGCGTTAAAGAGAGCACTGAAGCTTTCTTT
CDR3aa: CSVKESTEAFF

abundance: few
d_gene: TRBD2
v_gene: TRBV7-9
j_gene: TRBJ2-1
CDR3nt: TGTGCCAGCAGCTTGCCGGGACTAGCGACGAATGAGCAGTTCTTC
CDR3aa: CASSLPGLATNEQFF

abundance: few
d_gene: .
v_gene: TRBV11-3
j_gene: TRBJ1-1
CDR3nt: TGTGCCAGCAGCCTTAACCAGAACACTGAAGCTTTCTTT
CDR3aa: CASSLNQNTEAFF

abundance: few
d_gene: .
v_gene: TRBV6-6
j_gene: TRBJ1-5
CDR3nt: TGTGCCAGCAGTTACTCGACGGGTGGCGAACAGCCCCAGCATTTT
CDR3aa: CASSYSTGGEQPQHF

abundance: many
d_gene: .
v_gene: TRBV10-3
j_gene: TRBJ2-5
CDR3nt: TGTGCCATCAGTCGCGGACAGCAAGAGACCCAGTACTTC
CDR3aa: CAISRGQQETQYF

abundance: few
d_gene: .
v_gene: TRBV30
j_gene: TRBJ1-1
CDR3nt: TGTGCCTGGACCAGACTGGGGGGACTGAACACTGAAGCTTTCTTT
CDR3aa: CAWTRLGGLNTEAFF

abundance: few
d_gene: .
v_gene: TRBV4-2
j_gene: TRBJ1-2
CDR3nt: TGTGCCAGCAGCCACAATAAGGAAAACTATGGCTACACCTTC
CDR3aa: CASSHNKENYGYTF

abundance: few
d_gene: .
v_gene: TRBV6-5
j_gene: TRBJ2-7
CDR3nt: TGTGCCAGCAGTTATTCGGTCCTACGCTCCTACGAGCAGTACTTC
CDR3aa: CASSYSVLRSYEQYF

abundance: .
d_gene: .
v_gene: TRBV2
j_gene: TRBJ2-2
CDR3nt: TGTGCCAGCAGTGCGTGGGTTTCCACCGGGGAGCTGTTTTTT
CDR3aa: CASSAWVSTGELFF

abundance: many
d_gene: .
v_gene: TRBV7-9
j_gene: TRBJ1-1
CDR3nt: TGTGCCAGCAGCTTAGAGGCGGGTCGGAGCACTGAAGCTTTCTTT
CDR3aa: CASSLEAGRSTEAFF

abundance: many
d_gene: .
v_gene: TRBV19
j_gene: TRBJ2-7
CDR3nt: TGTGCCAGTAGTATAGACGGCGGCTACTACGAGCAGTACTTC
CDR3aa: CASSIDGGYYEQYF

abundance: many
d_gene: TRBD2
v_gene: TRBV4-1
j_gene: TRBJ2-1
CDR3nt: TGCGCCAGCAGCCAAGGGCTAGCGGCGGTGTCCGATGAGCAGTTCTTC
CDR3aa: CASSQGLAAVSDEQFF